This is a list of T cell receptor beta chains from one sample in a study of CD8 T cells in ankylosing spondylitis. TCRdb itself ran the 5' RACE reads through MiXCR, one entry per CDR3 protein. The sample records over 450,000 distinct CDR3 sequences, roughly 12% being singletons. The sequenced sample consisted of blood, either unsorted or a sorted T cell fraction (not recorded which). Receptors originate from a male donor with ankylosing spondylitis. Each CDR3 is given without its conserved first and last residue.

V gene: TRBV15
CDR3 protein: ATSRDGSSASQY

V gene: TRBV20-1
CDR3 protein: SAPDRGTEAF

V gene: TRBV11-2
CDR3 protein: ASSLGGQGENTGELF

V gene: TRBV20-1
CDR3 protein: SARVLAADTGELF

V gene: TRBV2
CDR3 protein: ASSVFIGFTGELF

V gene: TRBV29-1
CDR3 protein: SAYTGGLETQY

V gene: TRBV12-3/TRBV12-4
CDR3 protein: ASSLGGRAPYGELF

V gene: TRBV2
CDR3 protein: ASSERAVSYNEQF

V gene: TRBV12-3/TRBV12-4
CDR3 protein: ASLGRFSGNEQF

V gene: TRBV4-2
CDR3 protein: ASTKDIRGLAGNNEQF

V gene: TRBV12-3/TRBV12-4
CDR3 protein: ASRSRTSGSYNEQF

V gene: TRBV7-2
CDR3 protein: ASSPRRQGGRDEQF

V gene: TRBV11-2
CDR3 protein: ASSLVLAGGPGTQY

V gene: TRBV5-1
CDR3 protein: ASSVLGPGELF

V gene: TRBV20-1
CDR3 protein: SARPGTVKNSPLH

V gene: TRBV10-3
CDR3 protein: AISGTGGTGELF

V gene: TRBV2
CDR3 protein: ASRGVTGENQPQH

V gene: TRBV28
CDR3 protein: ASSATGTSTVGWQF

V gene: TRBV20-1
CDR3 protein: SVWDRGVETQY

V gene: TRBV18
CDR3 protein: ASSPAGARNEQF

V gene: TRBV4-1
CDR3 protein: ASSLEAGGPYIQY

V gene: TRBV18
CDR3 protein: ASSQRILNTEAF

V gene: TRBV5-1
CDR3 protein: ASSITGSSSGNTIY

V gene: TRBV5-5
CDR3 protein: ASSLMGHGYT

V gene: TRBV7-9
CDR3 protein: ASSPNPDTEAF

V gene: TRBV21-1
CDR3 protein: ASSKAGLAGVGAKNIQY

V gene: TRBV5-1
CDR3 protein: ASSLDPGGINEQY

V gene: TRBV6-2/TRBV6-3
CDR3 protein: ASNPLGQPGKNIQY

V gene: TRBV29-1
CDR3 protein: SVEVAGSYGYT

V gene: TRBV7-9
CDR3 protein: ASSSGLATYEQY

V gene: TRBV4-1
CDR3 protein: ASSPEFWSNQPQH

V gene: TRBV5-1
CDR3 protein: ASSLGSSGMSTDTQY

V gene: TRBV7-2
CDR3 protein: ASSFSLNTEAF

V gene: TRBV29-1
CDR3 protein: SVATQAGTEAF

V gene: TRBV24-1
CDR3 protein: ATSDPGRGGDTQY

V gene: TRBV3-1
CDR3 protein: ASSQDIAGYGYT

V gene: TRBV30
CDR3 protein: AWSSSDPYEQY

V gene: TRBV4-1
CDR3 protein: ASSRHLPGQGYEKLF

V gene: TRBV11-1
CDR3 protein: ASSLDGGYTIGTDTQY

V gene: TRBV10-1
CDR3 protein: ASSEGGIPTNTGELF

V gene: TRBV3-1
CDR3 protein: ASSQDPGGVRYGYI

V gene: TRBV2
CDR3 protein: ASSVLGSRHETNEKLF

V gene: TRBV20-1
CDR3 protein: SARGNSNQPQH

V gene: TRBV10-3
CDR3 protein: AISDTGSSYNSPLH

V gene: TRBV12-3/TRBV12-4
CDR3 protein: ASRLRRETQY

V gene: TRBV6-1
CDR3 protein: ASSETASGYNEQF

V gene: TRBV7-2
CDR3 protein: ASSSQFSGINQPQH

V gene: TRBV4-2
CDR3 protein: ASSQDGGDRAFYGYT

V gene: TRBV5-1
CDR3 protein: ASSLDTDYNEQF

V gene: TRBV20-1
CDR3 protein: SARDRVGGNQPQH

V gene: TRBV14
CDR3 protein: ASSQVGDPSTDTQY

V gene: TRBV7-6
CDR3 protein: ASSFRAWDTIYGYT

V gene: TRBV29-1
CDR3 protein: SVFFQNTGELF

V gene: TRBV6-2/TRBV6-3
CDR3 protein: ASSYGNAGSGEQY

V gene: TRBV12-3/TRBV12-4
CDR3 protein: ASTSLRGSSYEQY

V gene: TRBV6-2/TRBV6-3
CDR3 protein: ASSYQGLARTGELF

V gene: TRBV20-1
CDR3 protein: SAPLTEGTEAF